Presented here are 11 T cell receptor beta chains from one specimen sequenced in a study of graft-versus-host responses after intestinal transplantation. The data were produced by immunoSEQ multiplex PCR, yet TCRdb's version contains in-frame clones alone and is incomplete. The sample lists about 85,000 clones, around 93% occurring once. Their antigens remain unidentified. Material: unstimulated CD8+ T cells sorted from spleen or lymph node cells, obtained before transplant. The receptors here all came from a human donor who was the organ donor for an intestinal transplant.

The V call is TRBV5-1, the J call TRBJ1-1; D is uncertain. The CDR3 has 13 amino acids. Trimming stripped 1 base from V and 5 bases from J, with 9 bases between. Germline CDR1 and CDR2: SGHRS and YFSETQ. The CDR3 DNA follows: TGCGCCAGCAGCTTGACTACGAAGACTGAAGCTTTCTTT. It specifies CASSLTTKTEAFF.

The chain uses TRBV15 and TRBJ1-1; D is unclear. The CDR3 length is 14 residues. V gave up 5 bases and J gave up 0 bases, with 10 bases separating them. CDR1 is LNHNV, CDR2 YYDKDF, per germline (reference sequence). The CDR3 sequence: CATSVLAVNTEAFF. The CDR3 DNA reads TGTGCCACCAGCGTTTTGGCGGTGAACACTGAAGCTTTCTTT.

This chain joins TRBV5-5 and TRBJ1-1; no firm D call. Trimming took 0 bases from V and 7 from J, leaving 7 bases between them. In germline, CDR1 is SGHKS, CDR2 YYEKEE (reference sequence). The CDR3 spans 12 residues. CDR3 residues: CASSLDDFEAFF. CDR3 DNA sequence: TGTGCCAGCAGCTTGGATGATTTTGAAGCTTTCTTT.

This clone has only a few counts. The rearrangement joins TRBV27 to TRBJ2-7, with D uncertain. The CDR3 contains 13 residues. Trimming took 2 bases from V and 3 from J, leaving 8 bases between them. Germline CDR1 and CDR2: MNHEY and SMNVEV (reference sequence). The CDR3 DNA is TGTGCCAGCAGTTTAAGTATCAACTACGAGCAGTACTTC. Its protein product is CASSLSINYEQYF.

The chain joins TRBV11-2 to TRBJ1-2; D call uncertain. Deletions cut 2 bases from V and 0 bases from J, with 10 bases between. Germline V gene lookup returns CDR1 SGHAT and CDR2 FQNNGV. CDR3 length: 15 amino acids. CDR3 DNA sequence: TGTGCCAGCAGCTTAACGAGGGCAGCTAACTATGGCTACACCTTC. Protein product: CASSLTRAANYGYTF. Combining the CDR3 with reference TRBV11-2 and TRBJ1-2 gives the whole variable domain EAGVAQSPRYKIIEKRQSVAFWCNPISGHATLYWYQQILGQGPKLLIQFQNNGVVDDSQLPKDRFSAERLKGVDSTLKIQPAKLEDSAVYLCASSLTRAANYGYTFGSGTRLTVV.

This clone was seen only once. The chain carries TRBV2 and TRBJ2-5, with 10 bases lining up with TRBD2. CDR3 length: 16 residues. Germline V lookup: CDR1 SNHLY, CDR2 FYNNEI. Trimming cost V 3 bases and J 2 bases; bases outside gene matches: 6. This CDR3 is CASSDKLAGLQETQYF. The CDR3 nucleotides read TGTGCCAGCAGTGACAAACTAGCGGGGTTACAAGAGACCCAGTACTTC.

In DNA, the CDR3 is TGTGCCAGCAGCTTAGAGAATTGGGGAGAGGGAAACACCATATATTTT. Encoded protein: CASSLENWGEGNTIYF. The rearrangement joins TRBV2 to TRBJ1-3; D is unresolved. CDR3 length: 16 residues. Germline V gene data show CDR1 as SNHLY and CDR2 as FYNNEI. Trimming left V 6 bases short and J 4 bases short, with 19 bases between.

This chain connects TRBV27 to TRBJ1-1, with D possibly being TRBD1 (5 bases). This CDR3 has 14 amino acids. V lost 2 bases and J 2 bases, leaving 9 bases between the germline ends. In germline, CDR1 is MNHEY, CDR2 SMNVEV (reference sequence). CDR3 in amino acids: CASSLRGGNTEAFF. The CDR3 DNA is TGTGCCAGCAGTTTACGGGGGGGTAACACTGAAGCTTTCTTT.

V gene TRBV14 combines with J gene TRBJ1-6, with a weak D call TRBD1 (5 bases). The CDR3 totals 15 residues. Germline V gives CDR1 SGHDN, CDR2 FVKESK. Trimming left V 1 base short and J 10 bases short, with 14 bases between. The CDR3 spells CASSQGGLGLSPLHF. Here the CDR3 DNA reads TGTGCCAGCAGCCAAGGAGGATTGGGGCTATCACCCCTCCACTTT. Based on the CDR3 plus reference TRBV14 and TRBJ1-6, the full variable domain is EAGVTQFPSHSVIEKGQTVTLRCDPISGHDNLYWYRRVMGKEIKFLLHFVKESKQDESGMPNNRFLAERTGGTYSTLKVQPAELEDSGVYFCASSQGGLGLSPLHFGNGTRLTVT.

This clone came up a few times. Germline and junction disagree at one end, which may indicate a read error. Other nucleotide sequences from this sample produce the same CDR3. The gene calls are TRBV13 and TRBJ1-1; D unclear. The CDR3 has 13 residues. Germline-derived CDR1 and CDR2 are PRHDT and FYEKMQ (reference sequence). DNA of the CDR3: TGTGCCAGCAGTTTAGGTCCGAACACTGAAGCTTTCTTT. Amino acids: CASSLGPNTEAFF.

The J gene is TRBJ1-1, the V gene TRBV2, with 9 bases aligning to TRBD1. Germline V lookup: CDR1 SNHLY, CDR2 FYNNEI. CDR3 length: 16 amino acids. V was clipped by 5 bases and J by 3 bases; unmatched bases: 10. DNA for the CDR3: TGTGCCAGCAGTAGCCCCGGGACAGGGAGGGACACTGAAGCTTTCTTT. Amino acid sequence: CASSSPGTGRDTEAFF.